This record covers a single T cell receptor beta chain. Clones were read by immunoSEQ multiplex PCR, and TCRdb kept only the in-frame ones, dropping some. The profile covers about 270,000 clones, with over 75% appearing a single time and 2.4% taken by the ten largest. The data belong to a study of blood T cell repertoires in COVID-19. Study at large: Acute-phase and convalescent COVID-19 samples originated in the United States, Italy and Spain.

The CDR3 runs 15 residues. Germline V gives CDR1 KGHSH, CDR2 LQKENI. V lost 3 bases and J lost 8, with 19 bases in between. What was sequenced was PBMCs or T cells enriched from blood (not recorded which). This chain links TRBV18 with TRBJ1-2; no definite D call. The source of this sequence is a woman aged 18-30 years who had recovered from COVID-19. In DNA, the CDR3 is TGTGCCAGCTCACCTCTAGCCGGGGTCTTGAGAGGCTACACCTTC. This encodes CASSPLAGVLRGYTF.